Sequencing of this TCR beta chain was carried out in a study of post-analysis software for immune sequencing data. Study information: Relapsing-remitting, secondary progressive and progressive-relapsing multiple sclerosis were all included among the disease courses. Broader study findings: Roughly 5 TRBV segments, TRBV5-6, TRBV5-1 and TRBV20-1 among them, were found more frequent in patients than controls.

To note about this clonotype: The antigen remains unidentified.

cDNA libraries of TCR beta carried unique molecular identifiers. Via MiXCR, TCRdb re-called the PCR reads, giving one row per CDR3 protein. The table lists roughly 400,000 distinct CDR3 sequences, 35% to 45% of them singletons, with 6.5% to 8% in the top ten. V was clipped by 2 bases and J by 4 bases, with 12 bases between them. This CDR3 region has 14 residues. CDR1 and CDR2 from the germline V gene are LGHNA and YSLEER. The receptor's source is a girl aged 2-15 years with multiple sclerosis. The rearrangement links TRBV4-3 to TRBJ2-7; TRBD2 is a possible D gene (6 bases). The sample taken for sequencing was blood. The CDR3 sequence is CASSQLTGEYEQYF. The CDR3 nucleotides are TGCGCCAGCAGCCAACTAACGGGGGAATACGAGCAGTACTTC.